The rows below give T cell receptor beta chains drawn from one sample of a study of shared clonotypes between healthy human individuals. The assay was immunoSEQ multiplex PCR, and TCRdb's table has in-frame clones only and misses some. The repertoire holds some 2 million clones, with about 95% as singletons. Sequenced: naive CD4+ T cells sorted from blood. Receptor source: a man younger than 30 in good health. Each CDR3 is given with its conserved first and last residue. Each record gives: clone size, J gene, V gene, D gene, CDR3 DNA, CDR3 protein. D genes are given only for firm matches. Size tells how often a clone was seen (once, few, many) or the class of an expanded clone, and some rows leave it out.

.	TRBJ2-7	TRBV28	.	TGTGCCAGCACTCTACGGCCTTCCTACGAGCAGTACTTC	CASTLRPSYEQYF
.	TRBJ2-5	TRBV10-3	.	TGTGCCATCAGTGAGGCGGGGGAGACCCAGTACTTC	CAISEAGETQYF
once	TRBJ2-5	TRBV9	TRBD1	TGTGCCAGCAGCGCCCACGGACAGGGGGAGACCCAGTACTTC	CASSAHGQGETQYF
once	TRBJ1-3	TRBV2	.	TGTGCCAGCTCCCCTCCCTCTGGAAACACCATATATTTT	CASSPPSGNTIYF
once	TRBJ1-1	TRBV6-5	TRBD1	TGTGCCAGCAGGCAGGGGGCTGGTCGGACTGAAGCTTTCTTT	CASRQGAGRTEAFF
.	TRBJ2-3	TRBV6-5	.	TGTGCCAGCAGAATACCCAGGAGGGGCACAGATACGCAGTATTTT	CASRIPRRGTDTQYF
.	TRBJ2-7	TRBV5-7	.	TGTGCCAGCAGCTTGGCCAGGGCCGTCGGAGCGTACTTC	CASSLARAVGAYF
.	TRBJ2-5	TRBV28	TRBD2	TGTGCCAGCAGTTTAGCGGGGGGGCCAGAGACCCAGTACTTC	CASSLAGGPETQYF
.	TRBJ1-6	TRBV19	.	TGTGCCAGTAGTATGGAACGGGGGCGGCCTAATTCACCCCTCCACTTT	CASSMERGRPNSPLHF
.	TRBJ1-2	TRBV6-1	.	TGTGCCAGCAGTGAAGCATTTACGTCCGGCTACACCTTC	CASSEAFTSGYTF
.	TRBJ2-1	TRBV10-2	.	TGCGCCAGCAGTGAGCGGGGGAGTACCCCTGAGCAGTTCTTC	CASSERGSTPEQFF
.	TRBJ2-5	TRBV27	TRBD1	TGTGCCAGCAGTTCCGGGACAGGGGGTCTCCAAGAGACCCAGTACTTC	CASSSGTGGLQETQYF
.	TRBJ1-2	TRBV28	TRBD1	TGTGCCAGCAGTTTATCTACAGGGGGTAGTGGCTACACCTTC	CASSLSTGGSGYTF
.	TRBJ2-3	TRBV11-2	.	TGTGCCAGCAGCTTATGGGGGAGTAAGACAGATACGCAGTATTTT	CASSLWGSKTDTQYF
.	TRBJ2-1	TRBV13	TRBD2	TGTGCCAGCAGCCCCCCAACTAGCGGGGTAGACCCCCCGTTCTTC	CASSPPTSGVDPPFF
.	TRBJ1-6	TRBV6-6	.	TGTGCCAGCTCTCCCGAAGGGGGTCGGTCACCCCTCCACTTT	CASSPEGGRSPLHF
.	TRBJ2-7	TRBV6-5	TRBD1	TGTGCCAGCAGTTACTCGGGGACAGGGGTGTACGAGCAGTACTTC	CASSYSGTGVYEQYF
once	TRBJ1-5	TRBV18	.	TGTGCCAGCTCATCGGGACTGGGTAACCAGCCCCAGCATTTT	CASSSGLGNQPQHF
.	TRBJ1-6	TRBV5-5	.	TGTGCCAGCAGCTTTGTGGCGGGGGCACCCCTCCACTTT	CASSFVAGAPLHF
.	TRBJ2-2	TRBV19	.	TGTGCCAGTAGTATAGCATCGAACACCGGGGAGCTGTTTTTT	CASSIASNTGELFF
.	TRBJ2-5	TRBV4-2	.	TGTGCCAGCAGCCAATCAGGAGCCACAGAAGAGACCCAGTACTTC	CASSQSGATEETQYF
.	TRBJ2-7	TRBV30	TRBD1	TGTGCCCGGTTGGACAGGCGATCCTACGAGCAGTACTTC	CARLDRRSYEQYF